Given below is one TCR beta chain in context. The data were obtained in a study of T cell repertoires in cytomegalovirus infection. About the research overall: Public TCR beta signatures provided an indication of both CMV infection and a matching HLA type.

TCRdb independently ran MiXCR on the reads; one entry per CDR3 protein. Here the sample spans roughly 640,000 distinct CDR3 sequences, 20% to 25% being singletons. The CDR3 spans 15 residues. The germline CDR1 and CDR2 sequences are SQVTM and ANQGSEA. The V segment lost 6 bases and the J segment 2 bases; nucleotides outside the gene matches: 5. The receptor comes from a human donor in good health (CMV status not recorded). Some clones in this sample may be carry-over from other donors' samples. This rearrangement joins TRBV29-1 to TRBJ2-2; 11 positions agree with TRBD2. The material sequenced was CD8+ T cells from PBMCs. The CDR3 region is CSVLLAGENTGELFF. CDR3 in DNA: TGCAGCGTCCTACTAGCGGGGGAAAACACCGGGGAGCTGTTTTTT.